Presented here are 9 T cell receptor beta chains from one specimen sequenced in a study of blood T cell repertoires in COVID-19. Using immunoSEQ multiplex PCR, the repertoire was profiled, and TCRdb retains in-frame clones only, with some absent. This table has 120,000 or so clones, 81% appearing once. Source material: peripheral blood. These receptors were obtained from a man aged 25 to 45 with COVID-19, enrolled during active disease.

V and J are TRBV29-1 and TRBJ2-5; 14 bases match TRBD2. Germline CDR1 is SQVTM and CDR2 is ANQGSEA. The CDR3 has 15 residues. J gave up 5 bases and V 5 bases, and 7 bases lay outside the gene matches. The CDR3 loop is CSVWTSGRLGETQYF. The CDR3 DNA is TGCAGCGTTTGGACTAGCGGGAGGCTAGGGGAGACCCAGTACTTC. Filled out from reference TRBV29-1 and TRBJ2-5, the complete variable domain reads SAVISQKPSRDICQRGTSLTIQCQVDSQVTMMFWYRQQPGQSLTLIATANQGSEATYESGFVIDKFPISRPNLTFSTLTVSNMSPEDSSIYLCSVWTSGRLGETQYFGPGTRLLVL.

The chain links TRBV5-8 to TRBJ2-6; a possible D gene is TRBD2 (5 bases). V was shortened by 0 bases and J by 12 bases, with 13 bases between the two germline ends. Germline values: CDR1 SGHTS, CDR2 YDEGEE. The CDR3 is 14 amino acids. The CDR3: CASSLEPKGGVLTF. CDR3 in DNA: TGTGCCAGCAGCTTGGAGCCAAAAGGAGGCGTCCTGACTTTC.

The chain joins TRBV11-3 to TRBJ1-4; D may be TRBD1 (5 bases). The CDR3 has 14 residues. From germline, CDR1 is SGHNT and CDR2 YENEEA. V was pared by 6 bases and J by 8 bases, with 16 bases between. The DNA for the CDR3 is TGTGCCAGCAGGTCAGGGTCAGCGGGAGAAAAACTGTTTTTT. Its translation: CASRSGSAGEKLFF.

V usage is TRBV2 and J usage is TRBJ1-3; perhaps TRBD1 as D (5 bases). In germline, CDR1 is SNHLY, CDR2 FYNNEI. The V end lost 3 bases, the J end lost 2 bases, and 8 bases lay between the germline ends. The CDR3 has 14 amino acids. The CDR3 region has the DNA TGTGCCAGCAGTGACGGGGGTGCTGGAAACACCATATATTTT. Protein sequence: CASSDGGAGNTIYF.

The gene calls are TRBV15 and TRBJ1-1; 11 bases align to TRBD1. J lost 3 bases, V lost 0 bases, and 3 bases had no gene match. The CDR3 is 16 amino acids. The germline V gene has CDR1 LNHNV and CDR2 YYDKDF (reference sequence). CDR3 bases: TGTGCCACCAGCAGAGATGGGACAGGGGGATACACTGAAGCTTTCTTT. Translated, it gives CATSRDGTGGYTEAFF.

V usage is TRBV28 and J usage is TRBJ1-1; D remains unclear. This CDR3 is built from 13 residues. V was shortened by 9 bases and J by 3 bases, with 14 bases between the two germline ends. Germline CDR1 reads MDHEN; CDR2 reads SYDVKM. CDR3 sequence: CASTFSGDTEAFF. The CDR3 region has the DNA TGTGCCAGTACTTTTTCCGGGGACACTGAAGCTTTCTTT.

CDR3 sequence reads: CAIAAGILFWYF. CDR3 DNA sequence: TGTGCCATTGCGGCCGGGATTTTATTTTGGTACTTC. The rearrangement joins TRBV10-3 to TRBJ2-5; a weak D match, TRBD2 (5 bases). V was trimmed by 9 bases and J by 13 bases, leaving 21 bases between them. Germline CDR1 is ENHRY and CDR2 is SYGVKD. The CDR3 has 12 amino acids.

The chain is built from TRBV4-1 and TRBJ2-5; tentatively, D is TRBD1 (6 bases). V lost 5 bases and J lost 0, with 16 bases in between. Germline V gene sequence: CDR1 MGHRA, CDR2 YSYEKL. The CDR3 length is 16 residues. In nucleotides, the CDR3 is TGCGCCAGCAGCGTCGGGGCAGGGACATACCAAGAGACCCAGTACTTC. Translation gives CASSVGAGTYQETQYF.

The chain has TRBV19 and TRBJ1-6, with D hard to call. The germline gives CDR1 LNHDA, CDR2 SQIVND (reference sequence). The CDR3 consists of 15 residues. V lost 7 bases, J lost 5 bases, and 15 bases lay in between. The CDR3 DNA reads as TGTGCCAGTACCCGAGGACGGAGGGATAATTCACCCCTCCACTTT. It is translated as CASTRGRRDNSPLHF.